This TCR beta chain was profiled in a study of PD-L1 blockade in urothelial cancer. Study information: Male sex and bladder-origin urothelial cancer characterized about 85% of the 29 patients. Counts from blood samples showed a median of roughly 150,000 T cells.

From germline, CDR1 is SGHVS and CDR2 FNYEAQ. V was clipped by 3 bases and J by 0 bases, with 11 bases between them. This CDR3 spans 15 amino acids. As to time point: peripheral blood 6 weeks after treatment start. Sampling of each patient yielded between 1 and 8 specimens, collected pretreatment and on-treatment. In the case of this clone: No antigen is known for it.

Overall study findings and caveats: Blood TCR clonality below the median before treatment was a predictor of better survival.

Assay used: immunoSEQ multiplex PCR; TCRdb lists only in-frame clones, some missing. Counted here are about 30,000 clones, 75% to 85% occurring once; the ten biggest clones make up about 3.7%. The chain has TRBV7-6 and TRBJ1-1, with a possible D match to TRBD1 (6 bases). This specimen was PBMCs, taken around atezolizumab (anti-PD-L1) treatment. This TCR was sampled from a man between 70 and 80 years old with urothelial cancer. CDR3 DNA: TGTGCCAGCAGCTTGTACAGGGAAATGAACACTGAAGCTTTCTTT. Residues: CASSLYREMNTEAFF.